This is a list of T cell receptor beta chains from one sample in a study of chemoradiotherapy in HPV16-positive cancers. This table comes from immunoSEQ multiplex PCR, and its TCRdb copy is limited to in-frame clones, with some not included. The sample yields 500 to 650 clones, over 55% seen once. Sequenced material: tumor tissue, taken from a patient who underwent chemoradiotherapy. The receptors were gathered from a human donor with HPV-associated anogenital cancer. Each CDR3 is given with its conserved first and last residue.

v_call: TRBV28
cdr3_aa: CASTQITSGYTF

v_call: TRBV9
cdr3_aa: CASSAGQGNTYEQYF

v_call: TRBV5-8
cdr3_aa: CASSATRQGHGYTF

v_call: TRBV27
cdr3_aa: CAAMGQGLDTQYF

v_call: TRBV6-1
cdr3_aa: CASTLDRVTGELFF

v_call: TRBV30
cdr3_aa: CAWSVATSGGGQETQYF

v_call: TRBV7-6
cdr3_aa: CASTPWEAPNPTGELFF

v_call: TRBV11-3
cdr3_aa: CASSQGMGTEAFF

v_call: TRBV2
cdr3_aa: CASSHRGENTEAFF

v_call: TRBV9
cdr3_aa: CASSLTGGPNTEAFF

v_call: TRBV30
cdr3_aa: CAWSVATSGGGQETQYF

v_call: TRBV6-4
cdr3_aa: CASSEEAGGSDTQYF

v_call: TRBV4-2
cdr3_aa: CASSQPLTYEQYF

v_call: TRBV6-5
cdr3_aa: CASSYGRAGNEQFF

v_call: TRBV4-1
cdr3_aa: CASSQTEGSGANVLTF

v_call: TRBV15
cdr3_aa: CATSSQGANTEAFF

v_call: TRBV28
cdr3_aa: CASSLDSGESAEQFF

v_call: TRBV30
cdr3_aa: CAWSRDTSEKLFF

v_call: TRBV10-2
cdr3_aa: CASSVGVGNTIYF

v_call: TRBV20-1
cdr3_aa: CSASNYEQYF

v_call: TRBV11-2
cdr3_aa: CASSSLGRTDTQYF

v_call: TRBV28
cdr3_aa: CASILQGDQPQHF

v_call: TRBV4-1
cdr3_aa: CASSQENTIYF

v_call: TRBV19
cdr3_aa: CASSIAATSGGYYEQYF

v_call: TRBV4-2
cdr3_aa: CASSQDLGDSTYEQYF

v_call: TRBV5-4
cdr3_aa: CASSWTGLNTEAFF

v_call: TRBV19
cdr3_aa: CASSIGRPTNEKLFF

v_call: TRBV18
cdr3_aa: CASSPYGSTEAFF

v_call: TRBV28
cdr3_aa: CASNPVGDRGRWGSGQPQHF

v_call: TRBV10-2
cdr3_aa: CASSESRESHQPQHF

v_call: TRBV7-9
cdr3_aa: CASSSTKARQGTSPYEQYF

v_call: TRBV13
cdr3_aa: CASSLAYSPNYGYTF

v_call: TRBV7-4
cdr3_aa: CASSLRGYGYTF

v_call: TRBV6-5
cdr3_aa: CASSTGDRGYEQYF

v_call: TRBV7-9
cdr3_aa: CASRATGITEAFF

v_call: TRBV21-1
cdr3_aa: CASSKGGRGRTEAFF

v_call: TRBV2
cdr3_aa: CASSVVGLAGITDTQYF

v_call: TRBV7-8
cdr3_aa: CASSSWGDGTEAFF

v_call: TRBV6-8
cdr3_aa: CASSPTSSAGELFF

v_call: TRBV6-5
cdr3_aa: CASRGLTNTEAFF

v_call: TRBV2
cdr3_aa: CASSETGIGNYGYTF

v_call: TRBV7-9
cdr3_aa: CASSAGLADTEAFF

v_call: TRBV11-3
cdr3_aa: CASSQLGLGTQYF

v_call: TRBV6-1
cdr3_aa: CASRGQGHQPQHF

v_call: TRBV6-1
cdr3_aa: CASSEGGGSYNEQFF

v_call: TRBV2
cdr3_aa: CAITPRIAKNIQYF

v_call: TRBV7-2
cdr3_aa: CASSRDRGSGTQYF